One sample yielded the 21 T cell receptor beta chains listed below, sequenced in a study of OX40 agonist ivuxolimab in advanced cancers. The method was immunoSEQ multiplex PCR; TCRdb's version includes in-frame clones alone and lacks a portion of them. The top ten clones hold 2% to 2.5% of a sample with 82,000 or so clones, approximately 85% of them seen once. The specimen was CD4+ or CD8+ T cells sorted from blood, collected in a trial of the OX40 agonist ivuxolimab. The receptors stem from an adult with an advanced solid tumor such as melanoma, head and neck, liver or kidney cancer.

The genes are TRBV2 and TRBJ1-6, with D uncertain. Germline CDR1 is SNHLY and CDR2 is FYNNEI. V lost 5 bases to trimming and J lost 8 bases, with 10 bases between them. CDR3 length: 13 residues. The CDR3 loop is CASSFSGDSPLHF. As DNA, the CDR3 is TGTGCCAGCAGTTTCTCTGGGGATTCACCCCTCCACTTT.

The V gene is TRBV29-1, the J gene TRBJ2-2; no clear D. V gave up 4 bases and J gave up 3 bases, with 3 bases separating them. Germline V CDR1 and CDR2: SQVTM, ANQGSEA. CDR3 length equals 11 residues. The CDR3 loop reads CSVGYTGELFF. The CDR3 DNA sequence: TGCAGCGTTGGTTACACCGGGGAGCTGTTTTTT.

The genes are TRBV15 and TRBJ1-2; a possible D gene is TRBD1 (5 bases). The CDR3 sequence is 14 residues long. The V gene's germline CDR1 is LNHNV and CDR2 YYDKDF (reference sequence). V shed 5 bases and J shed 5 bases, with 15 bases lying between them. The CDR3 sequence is CATSGGGLPYGYTF. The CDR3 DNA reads TGTGCCACCAGCGGCGGGGGTTTGCCTTATGGCTACACCTTC.

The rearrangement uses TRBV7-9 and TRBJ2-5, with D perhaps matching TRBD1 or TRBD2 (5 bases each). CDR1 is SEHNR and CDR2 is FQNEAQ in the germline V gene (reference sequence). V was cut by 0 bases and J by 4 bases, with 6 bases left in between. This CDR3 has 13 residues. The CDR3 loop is CASSLAGAETQYF. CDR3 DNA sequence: TGTGCCAGCAGCTTAGCCGGGGCAGAGACCCAGTACTTC.

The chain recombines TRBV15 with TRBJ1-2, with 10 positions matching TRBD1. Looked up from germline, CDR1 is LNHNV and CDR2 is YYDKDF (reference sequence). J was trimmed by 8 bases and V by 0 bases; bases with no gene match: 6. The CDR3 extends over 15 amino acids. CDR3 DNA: TGTGCCACCAGCAGAGAGACAGGGGGCGCCGGAGGCTACACCTTC. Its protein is CATSRETGGAGGYTF.

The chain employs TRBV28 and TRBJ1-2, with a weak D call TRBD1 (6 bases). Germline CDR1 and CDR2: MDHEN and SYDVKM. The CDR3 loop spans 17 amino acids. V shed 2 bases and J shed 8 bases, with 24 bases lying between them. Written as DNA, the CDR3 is TGTGCCAGCAGTTTAATAGGGATCGGGGGGGCGGCAAAAGGCTACACCTTC. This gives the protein CASSLIGIGGAAKGYTF.

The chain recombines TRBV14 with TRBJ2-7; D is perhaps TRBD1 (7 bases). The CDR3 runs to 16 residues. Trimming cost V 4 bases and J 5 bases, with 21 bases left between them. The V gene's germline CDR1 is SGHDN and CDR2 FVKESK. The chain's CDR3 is CASSPLDRAGGNEQYF. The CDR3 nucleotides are TGTGCCAGCAGCCCACTTGACAGGGCAGGAGGGAACGAGCAGTACTTC.

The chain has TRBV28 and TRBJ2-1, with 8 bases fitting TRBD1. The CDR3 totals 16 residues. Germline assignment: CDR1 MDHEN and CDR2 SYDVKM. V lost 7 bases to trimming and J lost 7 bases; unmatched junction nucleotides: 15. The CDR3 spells CASNLLTGVRMNEQFF. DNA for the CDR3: TGTGCCAGCAACCTCTTGACAGGGGTCAGAATGAATGAGCAGTTCTTC.

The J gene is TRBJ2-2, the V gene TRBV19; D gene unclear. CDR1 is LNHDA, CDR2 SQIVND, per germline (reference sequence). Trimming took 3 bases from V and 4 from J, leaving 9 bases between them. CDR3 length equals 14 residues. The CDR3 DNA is TGTGCCAGTAGTATTATTTGGCCCACCGGGGAGCTGTTTTTT. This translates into CASSIIWPTGELFF. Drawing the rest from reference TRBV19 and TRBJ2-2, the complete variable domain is DGGITQSPKYLFRKEGQNVTLSCEQNLNHDAMYWYRQDPGQGLRLIYYSQIVNDFQKGDIAEGYSVSREKKESFPLTVTSAQKNPTAFYLCASSIIWPTGELFFGEGSRLTVL.

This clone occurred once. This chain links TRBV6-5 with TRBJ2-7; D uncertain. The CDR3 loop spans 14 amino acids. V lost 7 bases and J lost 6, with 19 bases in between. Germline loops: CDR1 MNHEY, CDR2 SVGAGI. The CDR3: CASITDPALGEQYF. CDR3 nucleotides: TGTGCCAGCATCACAGACCCTGCCCTGGGCGAGCAGTACTTC.

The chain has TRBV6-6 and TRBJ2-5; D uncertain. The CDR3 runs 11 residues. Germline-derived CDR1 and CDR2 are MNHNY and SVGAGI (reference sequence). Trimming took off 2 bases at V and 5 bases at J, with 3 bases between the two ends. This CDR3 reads CASSYGETQYF. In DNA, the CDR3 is TGTGCCAGCAGTTACGGCGAGACCCAGTACTTC.

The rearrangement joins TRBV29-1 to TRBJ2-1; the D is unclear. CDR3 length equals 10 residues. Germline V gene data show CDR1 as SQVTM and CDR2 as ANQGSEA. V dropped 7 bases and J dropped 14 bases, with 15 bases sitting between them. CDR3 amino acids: CSGRKRVEFF. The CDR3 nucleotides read TGCAGCGGACGAAAAAGGGTGGAGTTCTTC.

The CDR3 here is CASSLQSPGQIYNEQFF. CDR3 bases: TGTGCCAGCAGTCTGCAATCACCGGGACAGATTTACAATGAGCAGTTCTTC. This rearrangement joins TRBV27 to TRBJ2-1, with 7 bases aligning to TRBD1. Germline lookup yields CDR1 MNHEY and CDR2 SMNVEV (reference sequence). There are 17 residues in the CDR3. Trimming removed 5 bases from V and 4 bases from J; junction bases left unmatched: 14.

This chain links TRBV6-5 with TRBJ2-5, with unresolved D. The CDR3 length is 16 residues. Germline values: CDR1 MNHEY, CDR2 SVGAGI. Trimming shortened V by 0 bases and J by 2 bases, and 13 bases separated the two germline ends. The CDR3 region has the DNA TGTGCCAGCAGTTACTCGTTGTCGGGCAGGCAAGAGACCCAGTACTTC. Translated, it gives CASSYSLSGRQETQYF.

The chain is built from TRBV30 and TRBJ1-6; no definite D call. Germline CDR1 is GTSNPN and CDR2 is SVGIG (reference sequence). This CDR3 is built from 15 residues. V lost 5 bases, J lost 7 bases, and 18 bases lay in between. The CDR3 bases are TGTGCCTGGGCCCGCGGTGTTTTTGAGAATTCACCCCTCCACTTT. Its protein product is CAWARGVFENSPLHF.

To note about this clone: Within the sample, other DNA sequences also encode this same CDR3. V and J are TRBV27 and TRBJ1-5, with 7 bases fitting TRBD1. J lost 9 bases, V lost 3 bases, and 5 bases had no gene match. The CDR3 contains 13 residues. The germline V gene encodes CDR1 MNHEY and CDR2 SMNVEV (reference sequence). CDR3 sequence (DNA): TGTGCCAGCAGTTTCGACAGGGAGCGGCCCCAGCATTTT. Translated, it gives CASSFDRERPQHF.

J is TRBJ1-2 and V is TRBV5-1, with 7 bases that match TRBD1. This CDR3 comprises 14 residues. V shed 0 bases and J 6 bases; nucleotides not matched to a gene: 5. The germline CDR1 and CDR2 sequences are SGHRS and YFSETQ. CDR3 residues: CASSLGQGFDGYTF. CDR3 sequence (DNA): TGCGCCAGCAGCTTGGGACAGGGCTTTGATGGCTACACCTTC.

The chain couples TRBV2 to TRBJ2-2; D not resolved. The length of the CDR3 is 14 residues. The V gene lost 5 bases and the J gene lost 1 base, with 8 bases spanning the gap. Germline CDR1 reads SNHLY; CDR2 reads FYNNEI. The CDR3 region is CASSYNMNTGELFF. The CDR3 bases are TGTGCCAGCAGTTACAACATGAACACCGGGGAGCTGTTTTTT.

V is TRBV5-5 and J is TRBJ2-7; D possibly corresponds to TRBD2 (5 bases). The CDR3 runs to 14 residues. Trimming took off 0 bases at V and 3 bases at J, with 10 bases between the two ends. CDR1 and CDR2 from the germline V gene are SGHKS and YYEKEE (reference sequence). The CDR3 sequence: CASSLAFAGYEQYF. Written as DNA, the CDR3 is TGTGCCAGCAGCTTGGCCTTTGCGGGCTACGAGCAGTACTTC.

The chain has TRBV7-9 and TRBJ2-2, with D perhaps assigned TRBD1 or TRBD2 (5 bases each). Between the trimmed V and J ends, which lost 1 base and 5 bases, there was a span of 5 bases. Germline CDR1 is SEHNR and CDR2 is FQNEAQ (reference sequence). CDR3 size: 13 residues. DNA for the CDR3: TGTGCCAGCAGCTTAGGGGGGACCGGGGAGCTGTTTTTT. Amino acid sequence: CASSLGGTGELFF.

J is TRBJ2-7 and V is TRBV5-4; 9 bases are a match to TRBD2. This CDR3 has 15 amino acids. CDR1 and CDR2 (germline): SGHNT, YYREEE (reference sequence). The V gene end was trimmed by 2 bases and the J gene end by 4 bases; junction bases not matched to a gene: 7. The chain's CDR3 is CASSFGGGDIYEQYF. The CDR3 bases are TGTGCCAGCAGCTTTGGCGGGGGGGACATATACGAGCAGTACTTC.